These T cell receptor beta chains were read from a single sample in a study of monozygotic twins with inflammatory bowel disease. From its re-call of the 5' RACE reads, TCRdb lists each CDR3 protein once, without DNA. Here the sample table reports 400,000 or so distinct CDR3 sequences. Sequenced sample: blood. These receptor sequences come from a human donor with ulcerative colitis or Crohn's disease, or a healthy co-twin of an affected twin (not recorded which). The CDR3 runs from the conserved cysteine through the conserved F or W.

V,J,CDR3
TRBV29-1,TRBJ2-7,CSVGYWGSTYEQYF
TRBV11-2,TRBJ2-1,CASSFGGGLAVGGNEQFF
TRBV20-1,TRBJ2-5,CSAPNGGQETQYF
TRBV5-1,TRBJ2-1,CASSSGLAGAYNEQIF
TRBV7-6,TRBJ1-3,CASSSTGPFGGNTIYF
TRBV5-1,TRBJ1-3,CASKTDLSGNTIYF
TRBV10-3,TRBJ2-1,CAISEPGLAGFNEQFF
TRBV20-1,TRBJ2-5,CSAREPRGVQETQYF
TRBV20-1,TRBJ1-1,CSARVAGGLAEAFF
TRBV6-1,TRBJ2-7,CASSAPGRTEQYF
TRBV20-1,TRBJ2-1,CSARLLLGVNEQFF
TRBV20-1,TRBJ2-7,CSGVTGVSYEQYF
TRBV19,TRBJ2-3,CASSIRPAPLTDTQYF
TRBV19,TRBJ2-1,CASSIGGAYREQFF
TRBV5-1,TRBJ2-7,CASSLSGGASYEQYF
TRBV14,TRBJ2-3,CASSDVQMFTDTQYF
TRBV7-2,TRBJ1-2,CASSSTGQGSGGYTF
TRBV5-5,TRBJ2-3,CASSRQGVTDTQYF
TRBV20-1,TRBJ2-7,CSTQRGYEQYF
TRBV6-2/TRBV6-3,TRBJ2-1,CASQGRESPGNEQFF
TRBV30,TRBJ2-1,CAWSVLATEQFF
TRBV29-1,TRBJ1-1,CSASMALNTEAFF
TRBV5-1,TRBJ2-1,CASSFGTSLYNEQFF
TRBV7-9,TRBJ1-2,CASSLPRFGVGSYTF
TRBV29-1,TRBJ2-1,CSAGLTMRDNEQFF
TRBV12-3/TRBV12-4,TRBJ2-1,CASTPIGLNNEQFF
TRBV6-5,TRBJ2-3,CASSSPGLAGLDTQYF
TRBV5-1,TRBJ2-7,CASSFYRGGEQYF
TRBV20-1,TRBJ2-7,CSARRGSGGYEQYF
TRBV28,TRBJ2-7,CASSFSGGHEQYF
TRBV19,TRBJ2-7,CASSIAGTGSWDEQYF
TRBV7-2,TRBJ2-5,CASAPGFAQETQYF
TRBV10-3,TRBJ2-5,CAISGASAGETQYF
TRBV5-4,TRBJ2-1,CASSLAGSGFHEQFF
TRBV6-1,TRBJ2-7,CASSEIPGTYEQYF
TRBV28,TRBJ2-7,CASSLFQGDYEQYF
TRBV20-1,TRBJ2-1,CSAPRQAPGNEQFF
TRBV20-1,TRBJ2-2,CRAKRNYLAGELFF
TRBV6-1,TRBJ1-3,CASLDRAQMEGNTIYF
TRBV18,TRBJ2-1,CASSPYRETNEQFF
TRBV20-1,TRBJ1-1,CSATMDSNTEAFF
TRBV19,TRBJ1-3,CASTERGWDRVIGNTIYF